The sequence of this T cell receptor beta chain was determined in a study of T cell repertoires in cytomegalovirus infection. General study results and limits: Across the ex vivo response, the dominant clonotypes were HLA-C-restricted CMV-specific TCR beta clonotypes.

About this clonotype: Its antigen is not known.

One entry per CDR3 protein, called by TCRdb with MiXCR from the reads. The repertoire consists of 150,000 to 190,000 distinct CDR3 sequences, with about a quarter occurring once and the leading ten covering 10% to 11%. Trimming shortened V by 2 bases and J by 0 bases, and 17 bases separated the two germline ends. CDR3 size: 18 residues. Germline lookup yields CDR1 LNHDA and CDR2 SQIVND (reference sequence). The chain uses TRBV19 and TRBJ2-1; D is perhaps TRBD1 or TRBD2 (6 bases each). Sequenced material: PBMCs. The TCR comes from a human donor in good health (CMV status not recorded). Some clones in this sample may be carry-over from other donors' samples. DNA of the CDR3: TGTGCCAGTAGTATATACCGGGGGCAAATACTCTCCTACAATGAGCAGTTCTTC. It is translated as CASSIYRGQILSYNEQFF. Looking up the rest from reference TRBV19 and TRBJ2-1 gives the full variable domain: DGGITQSPKYLFRKEGQNVTLSCEQNLNHDAMYWYRQDPGQGLRLIYYSQIVNDFQKGDIAEGYSVSREKKESFPLTVTSAQKNPTAFYLCASSIYRGQILSYNEQFFGPGTRLTVL.